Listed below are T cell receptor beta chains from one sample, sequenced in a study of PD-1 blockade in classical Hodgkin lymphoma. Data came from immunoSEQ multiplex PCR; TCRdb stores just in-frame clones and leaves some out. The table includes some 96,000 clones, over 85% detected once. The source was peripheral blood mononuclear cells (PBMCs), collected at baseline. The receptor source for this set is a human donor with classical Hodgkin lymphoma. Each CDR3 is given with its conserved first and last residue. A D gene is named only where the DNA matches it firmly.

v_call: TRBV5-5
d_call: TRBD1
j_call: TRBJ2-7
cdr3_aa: CASRNTGQGAYEQYF
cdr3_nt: TGTGCCAGCAGAAATACAGGACAGGGGGCCTACGAGCAGTACTTC

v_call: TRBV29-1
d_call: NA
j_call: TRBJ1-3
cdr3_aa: CSVTVGGNTIYF
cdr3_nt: TGCAGCGTCACAGTGGGTGGAAACACCATATATTTT

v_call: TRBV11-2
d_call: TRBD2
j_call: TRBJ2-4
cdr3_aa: CASSGSGRGNIQYF
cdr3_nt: TGTGCCAGCAGCGGTAGCGGGAGAGGAAACATTCAGTACTTC

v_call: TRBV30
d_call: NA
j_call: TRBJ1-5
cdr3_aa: CAWAGQNNQPQHF
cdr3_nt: TGTGCCTGGGCGGGGCAGAACAATCAGCCCCAGCATTTT

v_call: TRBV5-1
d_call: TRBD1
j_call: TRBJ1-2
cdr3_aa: CASSPGQGRRAYGYTF
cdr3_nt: TGCGCCAGCAGCCCCGGACAGGGAAGGAGGGCCTATGGCTACACCTTC

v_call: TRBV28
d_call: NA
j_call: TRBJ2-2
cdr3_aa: CASSRDNRNTGELFF
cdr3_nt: TGTGCCAGCAGTCGAGATAACAGGAACACCGGGGAGCTGTTTTTT

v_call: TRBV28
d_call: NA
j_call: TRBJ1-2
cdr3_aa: CASIISSGGYGYTF
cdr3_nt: TGTGCCAGCATCATTTCATCGGGGGGCTATGGCTACACCTTC

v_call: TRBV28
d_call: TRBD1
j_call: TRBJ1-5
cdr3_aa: CASRGQGLGQPQHF
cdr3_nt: TGTGCCAGCAGGGGACAGGGTCTGGGTCAGCCCCAGCATTTT

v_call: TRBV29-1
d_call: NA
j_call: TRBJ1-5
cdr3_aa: CSVVGDSNQPQHF
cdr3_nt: TGCAGCGTTGTGGGCGATAGCAATCAGCCCCAGCATTTT

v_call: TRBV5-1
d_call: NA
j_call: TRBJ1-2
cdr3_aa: CASSLQTEPYTF
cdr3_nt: TGCGCCAGCAGCTTACAGACAGAGCCCTACACCTTC

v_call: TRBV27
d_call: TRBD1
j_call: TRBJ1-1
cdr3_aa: CASTQGGATEAFF
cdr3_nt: TGTGCCAGTACACAGGGGGGGGCGACTGAAGCTTTCTTT